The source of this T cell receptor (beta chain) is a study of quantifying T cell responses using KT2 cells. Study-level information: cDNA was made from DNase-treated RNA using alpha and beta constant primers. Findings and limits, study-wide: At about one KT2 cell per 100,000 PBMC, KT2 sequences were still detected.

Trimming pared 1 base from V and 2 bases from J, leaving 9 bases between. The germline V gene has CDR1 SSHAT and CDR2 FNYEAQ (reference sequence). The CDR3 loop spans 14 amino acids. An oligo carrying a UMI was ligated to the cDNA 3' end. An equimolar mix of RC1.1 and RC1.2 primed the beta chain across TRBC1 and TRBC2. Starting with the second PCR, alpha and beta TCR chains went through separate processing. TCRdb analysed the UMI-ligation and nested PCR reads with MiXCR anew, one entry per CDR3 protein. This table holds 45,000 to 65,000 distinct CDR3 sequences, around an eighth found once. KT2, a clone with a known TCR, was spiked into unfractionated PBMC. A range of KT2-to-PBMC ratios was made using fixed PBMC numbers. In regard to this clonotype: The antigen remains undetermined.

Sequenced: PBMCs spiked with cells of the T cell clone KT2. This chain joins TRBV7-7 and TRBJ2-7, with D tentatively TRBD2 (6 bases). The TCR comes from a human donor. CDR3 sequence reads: CASSLGPGAYEQYF. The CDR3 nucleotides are TGTGCCAGCAGCTTAGGCCCGGGAGCCTACGAGCAGTACTTC.